Following are 12 T cell receptor beta chains from one sample sequenced in a study of CD8+ T cells in alopecia areata. Once RNA had been extracted, it was reverse transcribed into cDNA to act as the sequencing template. Sequencing was performed with immunoSEQ multiplex PCR; in TCRdb, only in-frame clones are kept and a portion is missing. The sample consists of around 130,000 clones, over 50% of them appearing once. This specimen was CD4+ T cells sorted from blood, taken at week 0. The receptors were gathered from a human donor with alopecia areata.

The chain couples TRBV27 to TRBJ2-7; possibly TRBD1 or TRBD2 for D (5 bases each). The V and J ends lost 6 bases and 1 base respectively, with 22 bases between them. CDR1 is MNHEY, CDR2 SMNVEV, per germline (reference sequence). CDR3 size: 17 residues. In nucleotides, the CDR3 is TGTGCCAGCAGGGACGGATACGCCGGGACGGATTCCTACGAGCAGTACTTC. Its protein is CASRDGYAGTDSYEQYF.

This sequence joins TRBV25-1 and TRBJ1-2; D unresolved. The germline V gene encodes CDR1 MGHDK and CDR2 SYGVNS. The CDR3 covers 13 residues. Trimming removed 5 bases from V and 2 bases from J, with 9 bases in between. CDR3 sequence reads: CASSQDANYGYTF. CDR3 bases: TGTGCCAGCAGTCAGGACGCCAACTATGGCTACACCTTC.

This clone was counted a few times. This chain joins TRBV2 and TRBJ2-1; D might be TRBD2 (5 bases). From germline, CDR1 is SNHLY and CDR2 FYNNEI. This CDR3 is built from 12 residues. V was cut by 2 bases and J by 12 bases, with 11 bases left in between. The CDR3 protein is CASSESGGRQFF. The CDR3 DNA sequence: TGTGCCAGCAGTGAATCGGGTGGGAGGCAGTTCTTC.

The V and J genes are TRBV11-2 and TRBJ2-3; maybe TRBD2 (5 bases). Between the trimmed V and J ends, which lost 4 bases and 2 bases, there was a span of 22 bases. This CDR3 is 18 amino acids long. CDR1 is SGHAT and CDR2 is FQNNGV in the germline V gene. CDR3 residues: CASSSSTSQRRYTDTQYF. The DNA for the CDR3 is TGTGCCAGCAGCTCGAGTACCTCTCAGCGGCGTTACACAGATACGCAGTATTTT.

V and J are TRBV28 and TRBJ2-4, with D uncertain. Trimming stripped 1 base from V and 1 base from J, with 17 bases between. This CDR3 has 18 residues. Germline loops: CDR1 MDHEN, CDR2 SYDVKM. CDR3 bases: TGTGCCAGCAGTTTATCCTCCCTCGGCAGGCCCGCCAAAAACATTCAGTACTTC. It yields the protein CASSLSSLGRPAKNIQYF.

The CDR3 DNA sequence: TGTGCCAGCAGCCTCGGACTAGCGGCAGATACGCAGTATTTT. This sequence encodes CASSLGLAADTQYF. V is TRBV11-1 and J is TRBJ2-3, with 10 bases fitting TRBD2. Germline values: CDR1 SGHAT, CDR2 FQDESV (reference sequence). J lost 4 bases, V lost 5 bases, and 3 bases had no gene match. The CDR3 is 14 residues long.

This clone came up a few times. The chain links TRBV30 to TRBJ1-2; D gene uncertain. The V end lost 0 bases, the J end lost 8 bases, and 22 bases lay between the germline ends. CDR3 length: 16 amino acids. CDR1 GTSNPN and CDR2 SVGIG come from the germline V gene (reference sequence). CDR3 region: CAWSVRQIRGLGGYTF. The CDR3 DNA reads TGTGCCTGGAGTGTACGTCAAATCAGAGGCCTAGGGGGCTACACCTTC.

This sequence joins TRBV6-5 and TRBJ2-1; D is tentatively TRBD1 or TRBD2 (5 bases each). Germline CDR1 reads MNHEY; CDR2 reads SVGAGI. Trimming took 2 bases from V and 7 from J, leaving 9 bases between them. The CDR3 is 13 amino acids. The CDR3 nucleotides read TGTGCCAGCAGTTACGTGGGGGAGAATGAGCAGTTCTTC. This gives the protein CASSYVGENEQFF.

This CDR3 is CASSDPRDRVGYGYTF. DNA of the CDR3: TGCGCCAGCAGCGATCCTAGGGACAGGGTCGGCTATGGCTACACCTTC. The chain has TRBV5-1 and TRBJ1-2; 9 bases are a match to TRBD1. This CDR3 spans 16 amino acids. V trimming: 4 bases; J trimming: 4 bases; junction bases outside the gene matches: 11. Germline V gene sequence: CDR1 SGHRS, CDR2 YFSETQ.

In its sample, this clone was seen a few times. The chain couples TRBV28 to TRBJ2-7; D might be TRBD1 (5 bases). Germline CDR1 is MDHEN and CDR2 is SYDVKM. The V gene lost 7 bases and the J gene lost 7 bases, with 17 bases spanning the gap. CDR3 length: 13 residues. CDR3 amino acids: CASIPRERREQYF. The DNA of the CDR3 is TGTGCCAGCATCCCCAGGGAACGTCGAGAGCAGTACTTC.

The chain links TRBV15 to TRBJ1-1; TRBD1 matches 7 bases. Per the germline V gene, CDR1 is LNHNV and CDR2 is YYDKDF (reference sequence). The CDR3 consists of 16 residues. Germline trimming cut 0 bases from V and 7 bases from J; bases unmatched to any gene: 11. As DNA, the CDR3 is TGTGCCACCAGCAGAGAATGGGCAGGGGGGTCAGGTGAAGCTTTCTTT. It translates to CATSREWAGGSGEAFF.

The chain employs TRBV7-2 and TRBJ1-5, with D perhaps matching TRBD1 (5 bases). V lost 2 bases to trimming and J lost 11 bases, with 16 bases between them. Germline V gene data show CDR1 as SGHTA and CDR2 as FQGNSA. This CDR3 spans 14 amino acids. The CDR3 region is CASSLPPGTGAQHF. The CDR3 coding sequence is TGTGCCAGCAGCTTACCCCCAGGGACTGGGGCCCAGCATTTT.